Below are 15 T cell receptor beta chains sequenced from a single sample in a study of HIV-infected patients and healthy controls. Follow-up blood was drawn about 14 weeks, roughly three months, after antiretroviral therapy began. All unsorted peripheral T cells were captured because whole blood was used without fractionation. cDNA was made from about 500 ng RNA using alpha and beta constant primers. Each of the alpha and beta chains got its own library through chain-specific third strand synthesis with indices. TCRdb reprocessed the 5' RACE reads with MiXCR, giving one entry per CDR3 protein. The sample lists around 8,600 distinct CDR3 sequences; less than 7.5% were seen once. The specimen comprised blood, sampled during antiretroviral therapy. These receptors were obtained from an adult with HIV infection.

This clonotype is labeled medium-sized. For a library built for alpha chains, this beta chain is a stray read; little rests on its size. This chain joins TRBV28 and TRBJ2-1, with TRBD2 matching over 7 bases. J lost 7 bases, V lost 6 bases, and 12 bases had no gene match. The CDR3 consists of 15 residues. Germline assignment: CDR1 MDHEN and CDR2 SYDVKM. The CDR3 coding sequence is TGTGCCAGCAGACTTCTTGGGTCTAGCGGTAATGAGCAGTTCTTC. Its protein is CASRLLGSSGNEQFF.

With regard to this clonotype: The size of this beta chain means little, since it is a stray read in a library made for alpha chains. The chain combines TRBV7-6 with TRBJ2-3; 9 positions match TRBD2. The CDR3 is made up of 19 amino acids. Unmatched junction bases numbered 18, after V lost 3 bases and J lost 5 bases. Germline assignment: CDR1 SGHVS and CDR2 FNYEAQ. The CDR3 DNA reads TGTGCCAGCAGCTTTAGTCCCCCGGAGGCTAGCGGGGAAGAAGATACGCAGTATTTT. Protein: CASSFSPPEASGEEDTQYF. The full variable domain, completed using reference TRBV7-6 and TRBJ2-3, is GAGVSQSPRYKVTKRGQDVALRCDPISGHVSLYWYRQALGQGPEFLTYFNYEAQQDKSGLPNDRFSAERPEGSISTLTIQRTEQRDSAMYRCASSFSPPEASGEEDTQYFGPGTRLTVL.

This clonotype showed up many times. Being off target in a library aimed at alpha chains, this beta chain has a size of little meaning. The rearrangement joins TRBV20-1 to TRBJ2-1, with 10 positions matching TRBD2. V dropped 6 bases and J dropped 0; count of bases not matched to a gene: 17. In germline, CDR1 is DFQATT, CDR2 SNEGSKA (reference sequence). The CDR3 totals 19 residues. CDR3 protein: CSAGGGRLAGQSSYNEQFF. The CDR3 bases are TGCAGTGCCGGAGGTGGAAGACTAGCGGGCCAAAGCTCCTACAATGAGCAGTTCTTC.

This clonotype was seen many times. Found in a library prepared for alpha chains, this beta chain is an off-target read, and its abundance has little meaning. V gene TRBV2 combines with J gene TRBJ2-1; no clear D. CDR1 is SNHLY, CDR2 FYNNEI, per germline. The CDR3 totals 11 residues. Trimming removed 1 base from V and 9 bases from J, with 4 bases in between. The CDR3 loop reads CASSEGGEQFF. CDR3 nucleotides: TGTGCCAGCAGTGAAGGTGGTGAGCAGTTCTTC.

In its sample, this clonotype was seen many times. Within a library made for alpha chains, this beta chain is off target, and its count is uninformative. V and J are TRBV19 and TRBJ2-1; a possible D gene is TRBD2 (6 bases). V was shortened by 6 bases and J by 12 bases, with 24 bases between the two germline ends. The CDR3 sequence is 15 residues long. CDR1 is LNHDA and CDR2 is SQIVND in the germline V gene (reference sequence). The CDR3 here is CASRAELAGPNRQFF. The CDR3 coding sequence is TGTGCCAGTAGAGCCGAGTTGGCGGGACCCAATCGGCAGTTCTTC.

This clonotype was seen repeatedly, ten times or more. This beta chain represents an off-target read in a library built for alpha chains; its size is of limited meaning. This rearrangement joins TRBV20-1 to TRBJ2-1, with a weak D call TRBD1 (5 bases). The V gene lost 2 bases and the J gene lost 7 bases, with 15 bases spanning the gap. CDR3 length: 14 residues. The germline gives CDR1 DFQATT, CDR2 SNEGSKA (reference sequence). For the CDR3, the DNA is TGCAGTGCTAGACGCGCCAGGGAACTTAATGAGCAGTTCTTC. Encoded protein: CSARRARELNEQFF.

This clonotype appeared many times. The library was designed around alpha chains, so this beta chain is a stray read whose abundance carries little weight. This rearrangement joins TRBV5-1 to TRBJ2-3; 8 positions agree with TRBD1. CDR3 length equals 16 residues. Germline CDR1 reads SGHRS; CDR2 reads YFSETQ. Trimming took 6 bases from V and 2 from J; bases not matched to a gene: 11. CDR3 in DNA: TGCGCCAGCACCTACGGACAGGGCCCCCCCACAGATACGCAGTATTTT. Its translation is CASTYGQGPPTDTQYF.

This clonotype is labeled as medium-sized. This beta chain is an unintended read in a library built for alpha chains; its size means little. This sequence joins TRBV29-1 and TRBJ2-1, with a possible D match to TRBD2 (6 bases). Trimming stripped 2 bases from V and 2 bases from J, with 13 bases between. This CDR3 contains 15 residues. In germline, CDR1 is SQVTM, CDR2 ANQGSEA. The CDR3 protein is CSVEIWDSAYNEQFF. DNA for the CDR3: TGCAGCGTTGAAATCTGGGACTCCGCCTACAATGAGCAGTTCTTC.

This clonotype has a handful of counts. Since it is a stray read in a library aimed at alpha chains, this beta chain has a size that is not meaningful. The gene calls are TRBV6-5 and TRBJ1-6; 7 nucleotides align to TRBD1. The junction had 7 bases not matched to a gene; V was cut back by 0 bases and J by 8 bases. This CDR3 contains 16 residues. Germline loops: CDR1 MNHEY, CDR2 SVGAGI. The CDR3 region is CASSYSRDSGYSPLHF. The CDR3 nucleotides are TGTGCCAGCAGTTACTCGAGGGACAGTGGATATTCACCCCTCCACTTT.

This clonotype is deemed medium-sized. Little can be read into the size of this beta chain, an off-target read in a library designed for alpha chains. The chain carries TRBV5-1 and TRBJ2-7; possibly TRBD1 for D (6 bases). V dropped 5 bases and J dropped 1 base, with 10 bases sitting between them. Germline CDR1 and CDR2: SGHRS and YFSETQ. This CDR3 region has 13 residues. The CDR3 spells CASRLDRSYEQYF. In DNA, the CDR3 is TGCGCCAGCAGACTCGACAGGTCCTACGAGCAGTACTTC.

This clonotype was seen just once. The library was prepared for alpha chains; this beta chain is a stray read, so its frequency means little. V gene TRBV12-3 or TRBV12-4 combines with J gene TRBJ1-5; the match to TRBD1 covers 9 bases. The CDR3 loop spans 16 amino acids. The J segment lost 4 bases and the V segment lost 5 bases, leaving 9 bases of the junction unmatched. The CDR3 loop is CASSPPGQGSNQPQHF. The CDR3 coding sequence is TGTGCCAGCAGTCCCCCGGGACAGGGTTCGAATCAGCCCCAGCATTTT.

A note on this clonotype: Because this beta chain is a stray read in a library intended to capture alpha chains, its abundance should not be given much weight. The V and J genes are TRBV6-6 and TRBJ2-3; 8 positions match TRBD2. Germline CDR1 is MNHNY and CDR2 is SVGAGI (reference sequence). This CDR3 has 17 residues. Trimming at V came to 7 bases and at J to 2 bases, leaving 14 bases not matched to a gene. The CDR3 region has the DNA TGTGCCAGCAAGGGGGGAAGAGCGGGGGCGTACACAGATACGCAGTATTTT. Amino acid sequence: CASKGGRAGAYTDTQYF.

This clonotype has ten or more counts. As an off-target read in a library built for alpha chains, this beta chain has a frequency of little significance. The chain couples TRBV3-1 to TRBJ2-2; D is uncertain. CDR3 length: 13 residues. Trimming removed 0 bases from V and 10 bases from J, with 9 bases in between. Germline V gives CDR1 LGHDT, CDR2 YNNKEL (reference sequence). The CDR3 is CASSQDLAPELFF. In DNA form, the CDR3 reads TGTGCCAGCAGCCAAGATCTGGCGCCGGAGCTGTTTTTT.

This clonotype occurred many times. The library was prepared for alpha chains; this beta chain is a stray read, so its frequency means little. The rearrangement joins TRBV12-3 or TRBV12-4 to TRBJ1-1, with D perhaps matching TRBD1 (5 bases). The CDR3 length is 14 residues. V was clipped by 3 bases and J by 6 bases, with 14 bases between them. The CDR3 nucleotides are TGTGCCAGCAGTTTCAAGGGGACTGCCCCTGAAGCTTTCTTT. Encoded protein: CASSFKGTAPEAFF.

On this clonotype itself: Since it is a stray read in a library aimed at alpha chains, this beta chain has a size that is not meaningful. This CDR3 is CASGLNTSSYEQYF. The DNA of the CDR3 is TGTGCCAGCGGACTGAACACCAGCTCCTACGAGCAGTACTTC. J is TRBJ2-7 and V is TRBV6-7, with D possibly matching TRBD2 (5 bases). TRBV6-7 carries the ORF label, with uncertain function. Trimming cost V 8 bases and J 0 bases, with 14 bases left between them. The CDR3 covers 14 residues.